The 21 T cell receptor beta chains given below trace back to one sample, sequenced in a study of CD8+CD57+ T cells in acquired aplastic anemia. The sequenced patients had an expansion of CD8+CD57+ cells seen by flow cytometry. Genomic DNA templated the TCR beta VDJ and CDR3 profiling. Each CDR3 protein is one row after TCRdb ran MiXCR on the reads. The sample yields about 270,000 distinct CDR3 sequences, roughly 82% seen once. The sample was sorted CD4+, CD8+, or CD8+CD57+ T cells (not recorded which) from PBMCs. The receptor source for this set is a human donor with aplastic anemia.

Note on this clonotype: An end of the junction does not agree with germline; a read error may underlie this. The chain couples TRBV2 to TRBJ1-1; TRBD1 matches at 8 bases. The CDR3 is made up of 13 amino acids. CDR1 and CDR2 from the germline V gene are SNHLY and FYNNEI. CDR3 sequence reads: CASSLPGGTEASF. As DNA, the CDR3 is TGTGCCAGCAGTTTACCAGGGGGCACTGAGGCTTCCTTT.

On this clonotype itself: Germline and junction disagree at one end, which may indicate a read error. The J gene is TRBJ1-4, the V gene TRBV19; D uncertain. Germline assignment: CDR1 LNHDA and CDR2 SQIVND (reference sequence). The CDR3 loop spans 14 amino acids. As DNA, the CDR3 is TGTGCCAGTAGTATCGCTGGGTTGGGCTACAATGTGCAGTTT. Protein: CASSIAGLGYNVQF.

The chain recombines TRBV11-1 with TRBJ2-7; D call uncertain. Germline V CDR1 and CDR2: SGHAT, FQDESV (reference sequence). The CDR3 extends over 16 amino acids. The germline V and J ends were trimmed by 1 base and 6 bases, with 19 bases remaining between them. This CDR3 reads CASSLVARANLAEQYV. CDR3 sequence (DNA): TGTGCCAGCAGCTTAGTGGCACGGGCGAACCTGGCCGAGCAGTACGTC.

At least ten counts were recorded for this clonotype. The chain has TRBV5-8 and TRBJ2-7; 7 nucleotides line up with TRBD2. Germline lookup yields CDR1 SGHTS and CDR2 YDEGEE. Trimming cost V 1 base and J 7 bases; bases outside gene matches: 11. The CDR3 length is 15 residues. The CDR3 here is CASSLHSGRGGEQYV. The DNA of the CDR3 is TGTGCCAGCAGCTTGCATAGCGGGCGGGGCGGGGAGCAGTACGTC.

Only one count was recorded for this clonotype. This chain connects TRBV7-9 to TRBJ1-2; maybe TRBD1 (5 bases). V was shortened by 4 bases and J by 4 bases, with 16 bases between the two germline ends. Germline V lookup: CDR1 SEHNR, CDR2 FQNEAQ (reference sequence). This CDR3 has 15 amino acids. CDR3 amino acids: CASSSSPGQSYGYTF. In DNA, the CDR3 is TGTGCCAGCAGCTCGAGCCCGGGGCAGTCCTATGGCTACACCTTC.

This clonotype has only one observation. Mismatch with germline at one junction end may stem from a read error. The V and J genes are TRBV7-8 and TRBJ2-1, with 7 bases lining up with TRBD2. The CDR3 runs to 13 residues. CDR1 and CDR2 from the germline V gene are SGHVS and FQNEAQ. CDR3: CASSLTGGPDTLF. The CDR3 DNA sequence: TGTGCCAGCAGCTTGACGGGGGGTCCCGATACGCTCTTT.

Comments on this clonotype: Being one base from a much bigger clone, this may be a read error. This chain connects TRBV7-8 to TRBJ1-2; the match to TRBD1 covers 7 bases. V trimming: 3 bases; J trimming: 10 bases; junction bases outside the gene matches: 17. CDR1 and CDR2 (germline): SGHVS, FQNEAQ. The CDR3 runs 16 residues. The CDR3 reads CASSFDPDGTALAYTF. The CDR3 nucleotides read TGTGCCAGCAGCTTTGATCCAGACGGGACAGCCCTTGCCTACACCTTC. Using reference TRBV7-8 and TRBJ1-2 for the parts outside the CDR3, the full variable domain is GAGVSQSPRYKVAKRGQDVALRCDPISGHVSLFWYQQALGQGPEFLTYFQNEAQLDKSGLPSDRFFAERPEGSVSTLKIQRTQQEDSAVYLCASSFDPDGTALAYTFGSGTRLTVV.

This rearrangement joins TRBV9 to TRBJ2-1; the D gene could be TRBD1 or TRBD2 (5 bases each). The CDR3 is 15 amino acids. V dropped 4 bases and J dropped 14 bases, with 25 bases sitting between them. Germline assignment: CDR1 SGDLS and CDR2 YYNGEE. CDR3 amino acids: CASSLGERQWRNKFF. CDR3 DNA: TGTGCCAGCAGCTTGGGGGAGCGACAGTGGAGAAACAAGTTCTTC.

The chain links TRBV5-6 to TRBJ1-6; D is unresolved. This CDR3 has 14 amino acids. The germline gives CDR1 SGHDT, CDR2 YYEEEE. The ends were cut back, 0 bases at V and 8 bases at J, with 9 bases in the middle. The CDR3 sequence: CASSLEREHSPLHF. CDR3 nucleotide sequence: TGTGCCAGCAGCTTGGAGAGGGAGCATTCACCCCTCCACTTT.

This clonotype was counted only a few times. The chain carries TRBV19 and TRBJ2-6; 7 nucleotides agree with TRBD2. V lost 1 base, J lost 7 bases, and 1 base stayed unmatched. The CDR3 consists of 14 residues. Looked up from germline, CDR1 is LNHDA and CDR2 is SQIVND (reference sequence). CDR3 in DNA: TGTGCCAGTAGTATAGCTAGCGGAGCCAACGTCCTGACTTTC. Its protein is CASSIASGANVLTF.

The chain employs TRBV5-6 and TRBJ2-3; 8 bases line up with TRBD1. This CDR3 comprises 15 residues. Trimming took 2 bases from V and 8 from J; bases not matched to a gene: 10. Germline V lookup: CDR1 SGHDT, CDR2 YYEEEE. The CDR3 DNA is TGTGCCAGCAGCTTCCAGGGGGCGGGTATTGCTACGCAGTATTTT. It encodes CASSFQGAGIATQYF.

The V gene is TRBV20-1, the J gene TRBJ2-5; 11 positions agree with TRBD2. CDR1 is DFQATT, CDR2 SNEGSKA, per germline (reference sequence). This CDR3 is built from 15 residues. V trimming: 1 base; J trimming: 2 bases; junction bases outside the gene matches: 3. This chain's CDR3 is CSARGRLAGQETQYF. The CDR3 DNA is TGCAGTGCTAGAGGCCGACTAGCGGGACAAGAGACCCAGTACTTC.

This chain links TRBV12-3 or TRBV12-4 with TRBJ2-3; tentative D call: TRBD1 (6 bases). This CDR3 has 14 residues. V lost 6 bases and J 4 bases, leaving 14 bases between the germline ends. The CDR3 region has the DNA TGTGCCAGCAGGACAGATAGGGGGTCAGATACGCAGTATTTT. As protein: CASRTDRGSDTQYF.

In DNA form, the CDR3 reads TGTGCCAGCAGCTTAGCGGGCAGCCCCGATACGCCCCAGCATTTT. It is translated as CASSLAGSPDTPQHF. The J gene is TRBJ1-5, the V gene TRBV7-8; D uncertain. Trimming stripped 0 bases from V and 9 bases from J, with 15 bases between. Germline-derived CDR1 and CDR2 are SGHVS and FQNEAQ. This CDR3 spans 15 amino acids.

Notes on this clonotype: A read error may account for a junction end that differs from germline. This chain joins TRBV19 and TRBJ1-2, with 7 bases identical to TRBD1. The CDR3 spans 13 residues. From germline, CDR1 is LNHDA and CDR2 SQIVND (reference sequence). The CDR3 here is CAGSIEGAWGYTF. CDR3 nucleotide sequence: TGTGCCGGTAGTATCGAGGGGGCATGGGGCTACACCTTC.

The rearrangement joins TRBV7-9 to TRBJ2-3; possible D gene TRBD1, 6 bases. The CDR3 covers 16 residues. V was clipped by 1 base and J by 7 bases, with 18 bases between them. Germline CDR1 is SEHNR and CDR2 is FQNEAQ (reference sequence). The CDR3 DNA reads as TGTGCCAGCAGCTTAGGGGGTAGCTACGGGACAAATACGCAGTATTTT. Its protein product is CASSLGGSYGTNTQYF.

This clonotype was seen a few times. CDR3 DNA: TGCGCCAGCAGCACGGACAGTTACGGCTACACCTTC. This encodes CASSTDSYGYTF. The V call is TRBV10-2, the J call TRBJ1-2, with D maybe TRBD1 (6 bases). The CDR3 extends over 12 amino acids. From germline, CDR1 is WSHSY and CDR2 SAAADI. With 6 bases removed from V and 8 bases from J, the gap between germline ends came to 13 bases.

This sequence joins TRBV7-9 and TRBJ2-1; 10 bases agree with TRBD2. There are 17 residues in the CDR3. Germline-derived CDR1 and CDR2 are SEHNR and FQNEAQ (reference sequence). V shed 3 bases, J shed 4 bases, and the junction held 9 bases outside the gene matches. CDR3 amino acids: CASSFQRSGGEYNEQFF. The CDR3 DNA reads as TGTGCCAGCAGCTTTCAAAGAAGCGGGGGGGAGTACAATGAGCAGTTCTTC.

The rearrangement uses TRBV7-6 and TRBJ2-1; 9 nucleotides match TRBD2. V lost 2 bases, J lost 9 bases, and 11 bases stayed unmatched. The germline gives CDR1 SGHVS, CDR2 FNYEAQ. This CDR3 is 16 amino acids long. CDR3 coding DNA: TGTGCCAGCAGCTTACAAAACAGCGGGGGGAGCACTGAGCAGTTCTTC. It encodes CASSLQNSGGSTEQFF.

The genes are TRBV7-3 and TRBJ2-7; 7 nucleotides agree with TRBD2. Losses at the gene ends were 6 bases for V and 2 bases for J; bases not matched to a gene: 10. This CDR3 is 15 amino acids long. From germline, CDR1 is SGHTA and CDR2 FQGTGA. This CDR3 reads CASRGGVFRTYEQYV. The CDR3, as DNA: TGTGCCAGCAGGGGGGGGGTATTCAGGACCTACGAGCAGTACGTC.

This chain connects TRBV5-4 to TRBJ2-5; D is possibly TRBD2 (5 bases). Looked up from germline, CDR1 is SGHNT and CDR2 is YYREEE (reference sequence). Deletions cut 2 bases from V and 2 bases from J, with 13 bases between. This CDR3 contains 15 residues. CDR3 bases: TGTGCCAGCAGCTTTGGTCGCGGGTCTCAAGAGACCCAGTACTTC. It codes for CASSFGRGSQETQYF.